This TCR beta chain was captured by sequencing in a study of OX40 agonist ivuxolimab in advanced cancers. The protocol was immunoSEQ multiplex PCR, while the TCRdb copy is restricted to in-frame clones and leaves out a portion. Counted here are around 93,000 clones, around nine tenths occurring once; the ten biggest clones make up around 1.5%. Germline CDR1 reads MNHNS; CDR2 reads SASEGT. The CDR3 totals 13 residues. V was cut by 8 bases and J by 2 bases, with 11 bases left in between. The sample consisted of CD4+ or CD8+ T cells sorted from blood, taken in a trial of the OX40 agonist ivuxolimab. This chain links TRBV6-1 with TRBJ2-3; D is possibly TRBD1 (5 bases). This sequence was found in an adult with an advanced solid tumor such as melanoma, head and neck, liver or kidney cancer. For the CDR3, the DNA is TGTGCCAGCGGCGGCAGGGCCACAGATACGCAGTATTTT. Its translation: CASGGRATDTQYF.